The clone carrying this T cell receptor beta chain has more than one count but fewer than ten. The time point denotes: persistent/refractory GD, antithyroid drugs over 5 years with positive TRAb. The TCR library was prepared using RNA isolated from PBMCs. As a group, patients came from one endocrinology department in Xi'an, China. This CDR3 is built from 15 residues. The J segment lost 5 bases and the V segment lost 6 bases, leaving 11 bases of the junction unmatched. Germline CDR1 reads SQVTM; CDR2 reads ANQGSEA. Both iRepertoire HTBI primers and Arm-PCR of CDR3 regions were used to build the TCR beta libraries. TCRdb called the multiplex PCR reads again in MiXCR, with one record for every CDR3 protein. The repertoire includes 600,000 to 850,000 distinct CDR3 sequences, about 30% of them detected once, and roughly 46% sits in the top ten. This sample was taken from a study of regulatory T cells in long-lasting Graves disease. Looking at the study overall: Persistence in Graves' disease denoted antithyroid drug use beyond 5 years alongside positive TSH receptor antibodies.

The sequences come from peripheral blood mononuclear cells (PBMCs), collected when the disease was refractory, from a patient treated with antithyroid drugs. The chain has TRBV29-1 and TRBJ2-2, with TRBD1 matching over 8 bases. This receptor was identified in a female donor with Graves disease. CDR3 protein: CSVDTRQGRTGELFF. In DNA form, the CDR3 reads TGCAGCGTCGACACAAGACAGGGGCGAACCGGGGAGCTGTTTTTT.